Shown below are 15 T cell receptor beta chains from a single sample sequenced in a study of cytomegalovirus exposure and HLA in healthy donors. The PCR contained 60 Vbeta and 13 Jbeta primers. TCRdb's copy holds only in-frame clones and misses some; the assay was immunoSEQ multiplex PCR. The sample holds approximately 200,000 clones; 60% to 85% are singletons and the top ten take approximately 1.5%. The source material was PBMCs. These receptors came from a girl between 10 and 17 years old in good health and CMV-seropositive.

V is TRBV6-1 and J is TRBJ1-5; D is unclear. V was pared by 6 bases and J by 0 bases, with 6 bases between. The CDR3 is 13 residues long. The germline CDR1 and CDR2 sequences are MNHNS and SASEGT. For the CDR3, the DNA is TGTGCCAGCAGGGTAGATAGCAATCAGCCCCAGCATTTT. It translates to CASRVDSNQPQHF.

This chain links TRBV27 with TRBJ2-7; no firm D call. Germline V gene sequence: CDR1 MNHEY, CDR2 SMNVEV (reference sequence). The V end was cut by 4 bases, the J end by 4 bases, with 11 bases between. This CDR3 spans 13 amino acids. The CDR3 DNA reads TGTGCCAGCAGTTATGACATAACGTACGAGCAGTACTTC. This gives the protein CASSYDITYEQYF.

To note about this clone: One junction end does not reproduce the germline sequence, and a read error may be involved. The identical CDR3 is also encoded by other nucleotide sequences in the sample. V is TRBV6-5 and J is TRBJ2-5; 14 bases agree with TRBD2. Germline V gene sequence: CDR1 MNHEY, CDR2 SVGAGI. CDR3 length: 16 amino acids. This CDR3 is CASSFRTSGGRETQYF. As DNA, the CDR3 is TGCGCCAGCAGTTTTCGGACTAGCGGGGGGCGAGAGACCCAGTACTTC.

This chain links TRBV6-6 with TRBJ2-3; TRBD1 matches at 8 bases. From germline, CDR1 is MNHNY and CDR2 SVGAGI (reference sequence). The CDR3 length is 12 residues. CDR3 sequence (DNA): TGTGCGTCCCAGGGGGCCGCAGATACGCAGTATTTT. It codes for CASQGAADTQYF.

The chain uses TRBV9 and TRBJ2-7; TRBD2 matches 8 bases. The CDR3 loop spans 14 amino acids. Germline V lookup: CDR1 SGDLS, CDR2 YYNGEE. V gave up 4 bases and J gave up 6 bases; unmatched junction bases: 9. The CDR3 bases are TGTGCCAGCAGCCCCGGGGGGGGCCCTGTCGAGCAGTACTTC. This codes for CASSPGGGPVEQYF.

The chain employs TRBV4-1 and TRBJ1-2; no reliable D call. Germline CDR1 is MGHRA and CDR2 is YSYEKL. The V and J ends lost 0 bases and 4 bases respectively, with 12 bases between them. The CDR3 loop spans 15 amino acids. The CDR3 sequence is CASSQDEGLGYGYTF. Here the CDR3 DNA reads TGCGCCAGCAGCCAAGATGAGGGATTGGGCTATGGCTACACCTTC.

This chain links TRBV7-6 with TRBJ1-1, with D perhaps matching TRBD1 (6 bases). Germline lookup yields CDR1 SGHVS and CDR2 FNYEAQ. Trimming removed 1 base from V and 1 base from J, with 10 bases in between. The CDR3 extends over 15 amino acids. CDR3 in DNA: TGTGCCAGCAGCTTAGGGGTAGGGGGGAACACTGAAGCTTTCTTT. Encoded protein: CASSLGVGGNTEAFF.

The chain recombines TRBV6-1 with TRBJ1-2; 9 bases are a match to TRBD1. Per the germline V gene, CDR1 is MNHNS and CDR2 is SASEGT. This CDR3 region has 15 residues. V was clipped by 10 bases and J by 3 bases; unmatched bases: 12. The CDR3 protein is CATLPGQGEYYGYTF. The CDR3 coding sequence is TGTGCCACCCTCCCGGGACAGGGAGAATACTATGGCTACACCTTC.

There are a few counts of this clone. The CDR3 here is CASSFSRDRASEAFF. The CDR3 nucleotides are TGTGCCAGCAGCTTCAGTCGGGACAGGGCTTCAGAAGCTTTCTTT. The chain joins TRBV7-7 to TRBJ1-1; the match to TRBD1 covers 9 bases. Germline lookup yields CDR1 SSHAT and CDR2 FNYEAQ (reference sequence). This CDR3 comprises 15 residues. J was trimmed by 8 bases and V by 3 bases; bases with no gene match: 10.

The chain recombines TRBV7-9 with TRBJ2-5, with D possibly TRBD1 on 7 matching bases. The CDR3 is 16 amino acids. The V gene's germline CDR1 is SEHNR and CDR2 FQNEAQ (reference sequence). Trimming took 2 bases from V and 5 from J, leaving 18 bases between them. CDR3 DNA sequence: TGTGCCAGCAGCTTATATTTGACAGGGAGGTTTGAGACCCAGTACTTC. Protein: CASSLYLTGRFETQYF. Full variable domain (outside the CDR3, taken from reference TRBV7-9 and TRBJ2-5): DTGVSQNPRHKITKRGQNVTFRCDPISEHNRLYWYRQTLGQGPEFLTYFQNEAQLEKSRLLSDRFSAERPKGSFSTLEIQRTEQGDSAMYLCASSLYLTGRFETQYFGPGTRLLVL.

The rearrangement joins TRBV10-2 to TRBJ2-1; perhaps TRBD2 as D (7 bases). The CDR3 is made up of 13 amino acids. CDR1 is WSHSY, CDR2 SAAADI, per germline. V was cut by 7 bases and J by 9 bases, with 16 bases left in between. In nucleotides, the CDR3 is TGCGCCAGCAACCGCGGGGGCAGCGGTGAGCAGTTCTTC. It translates to CASNRGGSGEQFF.

There are a few counts of this clone. The chain employs TRBV6-5 and TRBJ2-2; 7 bases agree with TRBD1. The CDR3 covers 16 residues. Germline trimming cut 3 bases from V and 2 bases from J; bases unmatched to any gene: 6. Germline V gives CDR1 MNHEY, CDR2 SVGAGI. CDR3 DNA sequence: TGTGCCAGCAGTTATGCCGGGACAGCTAACACCGGGGAGCTGTTTTTT. Translation gives CASSYAGTANTGELFF.

The chain carries TRBV2 and TRBJ2-2, with 7 bases matching TRBD1. CDR1 and CDR2 (germline): SNHLY, FYNNEI. This CDR3 is built from 15 residues. The V gene end was trimmed by 6 bases and the J gene end by 2 bases; junction bases not matched to a gene: 6. The CDR3 DNA follows: TGTGCCAGCAGGTCCGGGACAGTTAACACCGGGGAGCTGTTTTTT. This codes for CASRSGTVNTGELFF.

The chain links TRBV6-5 to TRBJ2-4, with 7 bases fitting TRBD1. Germline CDR1 and CDR2: MNHEY and SVGAGI. V gave up 5 bases and J gave up 1 base; unmatched junction bases: 5. This CDR3 is 15 amino acids long. CDR3 protein: CASSKTGAAKNIQYF. The CDR3 DNA is TGTGCCAGCAGTAAAACAGGGGCGGCCAAAAACATTCAGTACTTC.

This clone occurred a few times. The chain is built from TRBV7-9 and TRBJ2-3; unclear D gene. Trimming removed 2 bases at V and 6 bases at J, with 18 bases between. Germline values: CDR1 SEHNR, CDR2 FQNEAQ (reference sequence). CDR3 length: 16 residues. CDR3 loop: CASSLLSGGAADTQYF. CDR3 coding DNA: TGTGCCAGCAGCTTATTATCCGGCGGCGCGGCCGATACGCAGTATTTT.